The entry below gives a single TCR beta chain sequence along with its context. The sample is drawn from a study of blood T cells in healthy people across ages. Primers used in a second PCR of roughly 6 to 11 cycles were a sample-barcoded 5' primer and a J-beta primer mix. TCRdb re-derived calls from the 5' RACE reads in MiXCR, one entry per CDR3 protein. The sample consists of about 1.8 million distinct CDR3 sequences, around 50% of them appearing once. V lost 8 bases, J lost 12 bases, and 11 bases stayed unmatched. This CDR3 region has 12 residues. Sequencing used blood. The V call is TRBV12-3 or TRBV12-4, the J call TRBJ1-1; TRBD1 aligns across 8 bases. The TCR comes from a woman between 40 and 55 years old in good health. The CDR3 sequence is CASAKQGARSFF. CDR3 nucleotide sequence: TGTGCCAGCGCGAAGCAGGGGGCGAGGTCTTTCTTT.